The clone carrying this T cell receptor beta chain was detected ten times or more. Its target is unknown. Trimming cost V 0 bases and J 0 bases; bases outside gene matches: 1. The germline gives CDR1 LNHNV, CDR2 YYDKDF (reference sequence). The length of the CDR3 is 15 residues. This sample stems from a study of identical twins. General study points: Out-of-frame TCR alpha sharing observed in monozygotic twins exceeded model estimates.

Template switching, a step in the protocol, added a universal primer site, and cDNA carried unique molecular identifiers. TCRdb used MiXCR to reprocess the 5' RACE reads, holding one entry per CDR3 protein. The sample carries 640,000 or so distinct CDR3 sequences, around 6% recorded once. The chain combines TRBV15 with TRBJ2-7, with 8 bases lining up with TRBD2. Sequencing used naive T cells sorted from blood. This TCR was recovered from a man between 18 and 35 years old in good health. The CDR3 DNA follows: TGTGCCACCAGCAGAGATCTAGCGGGCTCCTACGAGCAGTACTTC. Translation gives CATSRDLAGSYEQYF.